These 9 T cell receptor beta chains came from one sample sequenced in a study of cytomegalovirus exposure and HLA in healthy donors. A multiplex PCR was run with 60 Vbeta primers and 13 Jbeta primers. Measured with immunoSEQ multiplex PCR; TCRdb has only the in-frame clones, and not every one. The sample records around 210,000 clones, around four fifths being singletons. The sequencing input was PBMCs. These receptors originate from a boy aged 10-17 years in good health and CMV-seronegative.

The V and J genes are TRBV5-1 and TRBJ2-7; 8 bases are a match to TRBD1. Per the germline V gene, CDR1 is SGHRS and CDR2 is YFSETQ. Trimming cost V 4 bases and J 6 bases; bases outside gene matches: 6. This CDR3 comprises 13 residues. The DNA for the CDR3 is TGCGCCAGCAGCGTAGACAGGGGAGGCGAGCAGTACTTC. Amino acid sequence: CASSVDRGGEQYF.

This clone was observed once. This chain links TRBV21-1 with TRBJ2-3; the table's D call, TRBD2, was not checked against the DNA. TRBV21-1 is listed as a pseudogene. The CDR3 has 11 amino acids. The CDR3 loop is CASSNGATQYF. The CDR3 coding sequence is TGTGCCAGCAGCAACGGTGCCACGCAGTATTTT.

The chain has TRBV9 and TRBJ2-7, with 11 bases aligning to TRBD2. After removal of 3 bases from V and 6 bases from J, the junction contained 14 bases not matched to a gene. This CDR3 spans 17 amino acids. Germline assignment: CDR1 SGDLS and CDR2 YYNGEE. CDR3: CASSGSLAGGPLTEQYF. CDR3 sequence (DNA): TGTGCCAGCAGCGGCTCGTTAGCGGGAGGGCCTCTCACCGAGCAGTACTTC.

The genes are TRBV27 and TRBJ1-1, with D maybe TRBD1 (6 bases). From germline, CDR1 is MNHEY and CDR2 SMNVEV (reference sequence). The CDR3 is 13 residues long. The V gene lost 5 bases and the J gene lost 5 bases, with 12 bases spanning the gap. CDR3 sequence: CASSLTQGTEAFF. The CDR3 nucleotides read TGTGCCAGCAGTCTCACACAGGGTACTGAAGCTTTCTTT.

This clone was seen a handful of times. V gene TRBV9 combines with J gene TRBJ2-6; a weak D match, TRBD1 (5 bases). V lost 2 bases to trimming and J lost 0 bases, with 6 bases between them. The germline CDR1 and CDR2 sequences are SGDLS and YYNGEE. This CDR3 is built from 15 residues. The DNA of the CDR3 is TGTGCCAGCAGCGTGACAGCCTCTGGGGCCAACGTCCTGACTTTC. The encoded protein is CASSVTASGANVLTF.

This sequence joins TRBV4-1 and TRBJ2-7; D perhaps matches TRBD1 (5 bases). Germline V lookup: CDR1 MGHRA, CDR2 YSYEKL. V lost 4 bases and J lost 4, with 11 bases in between. The CDR3 is 13 residues long. The CDR3 DNA reads as TGCGCCAGCAGCCCGAAACAGGAATACGAGCAGTACTTC. It is translated as CASSPKQEYEQYF.

The chain couples TRBV13 to TRBJ2-3, with D possibly TRBD2 on 7 matching bases. Germline CDR1 and CDR2: PRHDT and FYEKMQ (reference sequence). The CDR3 has 15 amino acids. Trimming removed 5 bases at V and 4 bases at J, with 16 bases between. CDR3 coding DNA: TGTGCCAGCAGCATCCTTGGGGGGGCCGCAGATACGCAGTATTTT. Translation gives CASSILGGAADTQYF.

The chain combines TRBV7-6 with TRBJ2-3; D ambiguous. Germline CDR1 reads SGHVS; CDR2 reads FNYEAQ. The CDR3 loop spans 13 amino acids. V was trimmed by 1 base and J by 8 bases, leaving 10 bases between them. The CDR3 loop is CASSLGAGGTQYF. The CDR3 region has the DNA TGTGCCAGCAGCTTAGGGGCAGGTGGTACGCAGTATTTT.

This clone appeared a single time. The rearrangement links TRBV11-3 to TRBJ2-7, with D perhaps matching TRBD2 (5 bases). Trimming pared 1 base from V and 2 bases from J, leaving 9 bases between. CDR1 SGHNT and CDR2 YENEEA come from the germline V gene. This CDR3 contains 14 residues. The CDR3 protein is CASSLVREPYEQYF. DNA of the CDR3: TGTGCCAGCAGCTTAGTTCGGGAACCCTACGAGCAGTACTTC.